These 20 T cell receptor beta chains originate from one sample sequenced in a study of T cell responses to AZD1222 COVID-19 vaccine. Repertoires were generated with immunoSEQ multiplex PCR, while TCRdb's copy carries only in-frame clones and drops some. The data hold about 140,000 clones, with around 90% observed a single time. Sequencing used peripheral blood, obtained 28 days after the second AZD1222 dose. All receptors come from an adult who received the AZD1222 COVID-19 vaccine.

The V gene is TRBV27, the J gene TRBJ2-5; D may be TRBD1 or TRBD2 (6 bases each). The CDR3 contains 16 residues. V dropped 5 bases and J dropped 4 bases, with 20 bases sitting between them. The germline gives CDR1 MNHEY, CDR2 SMNVEV (reference sequence). In DNA, the CDR3 is TGTGCCAGCAGTCCCATCGGACAGCTCGGGAGAGAGACCCAGTACTTC. It is translated as CASSPIGQLGRETQYF.

This clone has a single count. The gene calls are TRBV6-2 or TRBV6-3 and TRBJ2-7; the match to TRBD1 covers 9 bases. Unmatched junction bases numbered 6, after V lost 4 bases and J lost 2 bases. Germline CDR1 is MNHEY and CDR2 is SVGEGT. CDR3 size: 15 residues. The DNA for the CDR3 is TGTGCCAGCAGTTTAACCGGGACAGGGACCTACGAGCAGTACTTC. This sequence encodes CASSLTGTGTYEQYF.

The rearrangement links TRBV24-1 to TRBJ2-1; D tentatively reads TRBD1 or TRBD2 (5 bases each). Germline CDR1 KGHDR, CDR2 SFDVKD. Trimming removed 0 bases at V and 7 bases at J, with 18 bases between. The CDR3 spans 17 residues. For the CDR3, the DNA is TGTGCCACCAGTGATTTGAGGGTTATGCGAGGGGAAAATGAGCAGTTCTTC. Its protein product is CATSDLRVMRGENEQFF.

The chain recombines TRBV15 with TRBJ2-1; D is unclear. Deletions cut 0 bases from V and 0 bases from J, with 3 bases between. This CDR3 is 14 amino acids long. CDR1 and CDR2 from the germline V gene are LNHNV and YYDKDF (reference sequence). The CDR3: CATSREYSYNEQFF. The CDR3 nucleotides are TGTGCCACCAGCAGAGAGTACTCCTACAATGAGCAGTTCTTC. Drawing the rest from reference TRBV15 and TRBJ2-1, the complete variable domain is DAMVIQNPRYQVTQFGKPVTLSCSQTLNHNVMYWYQQKSSQAPKLLFHYYDKDFNNEADTPDNFQSRRPNTSFCFLDIRSPGLGDTAMYLCATSREYSYNEQFFGPGTRLTVL.

CDR3 in amino acids: CARAWQKQRGEHYGYTF. The CDR3 DNA follows: TGTGCCCGAGCATGGCAGAAGCAAAGGGGGGAACACTATGGCTACACCTTC. The chain has TRBV6-4 and TRBJ1-2, with a weak D call TRBD1 (6 bases). Germline-derived CDR1 and CDR2 are MRHNA and SNTAGT. The CDR3 is 17 amino acids. The V gene lost 11 bases and the J gene lost 3 bases, with 28 bases spanning the gap.

The chain combines TRBV10-1 with TRBJ2-2; D is possibly TRBD1 or TRBD2 (6 bases each). Per the germline V gene, CDR1 is WNHNN and CDR2 is SYGVQD (reference sequence). The V end lost 6 bases, the J end lost 4 bases, and 12 bases lay between the germline ends. The CDR3 extends over 14 amino acids. The CDR3 reads CASRERGPTGELFF. CDR3 DNA sequence: TGCGCCAGCAGGGAACGGGGGCCCACCGGGGAGCTGTTTTTT.

This clone was detected only once. The chain recombines TRBV29-1 with TRBJ1-2; D not certain. Germline-derived CDR1 and CDR2 are SQVTM and ANQGSEA. CDR3 length: 11 residues. Trimming removed 4 bases from V and 6 bases from J, with 9 bases in between. This chain's CDR3 is CSVGRHNGYTF. The DNA for the CDR3 is TGCAGCGTTGGGCGGCATAATGGCTACACCTTC.

The rearrangement joins TRBV4-2 to TRBJ2-7, with a tentative D call TRBD2 (5 bases). The CDR3 length is 15 residues. Trimming stripped 0 bases from V and 4 bases from J, with 13 bases between. The germline CDR1 and CDR2 sequences are LGHNA and YNFKEQ. The CDR3 reads CASSQDLAGRYEQYF. DNA for the CDR3: TGTGCCAGCAGCCAAGATCTGGCGGGTCGATACGAGCAGTACTTC.

V usage is TRBV6-2 or TRBV6-3 and J usage is TRBJ2-3; the D is unclear. This CDR3 contains 13 residues. Germline V lookup: CDR1 MNHEY, CDR2 SVGEGT. V lost 2 bases and J 6 bases, leaving 9 bases between the germline ends. The CDR3 here is CASSYGQRDTQYF. In nucleotides, the CDR3 is TGTGCCAGCAGTTACGGCCAGAGGGATACGCAGTATTTT.

The chain combines TRBV19 with TRBJ2-7; D may be TRBD1 or TRBD2 (5 bases each). CDR1 is LNHDA, CDR2 SQIVND, per germline (reference sequence). The CDR3 has 14 residues. Between the trimmed V and J ends, which lost 5 bases and 3 bases, there was a span of 14 bases. CDR3 sequence reads: CASSPRDVGYEQYF. The CDR3 region has the DNA TGTGCCAGTAGTCCTCGGGACGTCGGCTACGAGCAGTACTTC.

CDR3 sequence: CASSLNDGANVLTF. The DNA of the CDR3 is TGTGCCAGCAGCTTAAACGATGGGGCCAACGTCCTGACTTTC. The J gene is TRBJ2-6, the V gene TRBV7-6; D unclear. Per germline, CDR1 SGHVS and CDR2 FNYEAQ. CDR3 length: 14 residues. V was trimmed by 2 bases and J by 3 bases, leaving 5 bases between them.

The chain carries TRBV4-1 and TRBJ2-5; a possible D gene is TRBD1 (5 bases). The V gene's germline CDR1 is MGHRA and CDR2 YSYEKL. CDR3 length equals 14 residues. The V and J ends lost 3 bases and 2 bases respectively, with 10 bases between them. CDR3 sequence reads: CASSHPDSQETQYF. The CDR3, as DNA: TGCGCCAGCAGCCACCCCGACAGTCAAGAGACCCAGTACTTC.

The genes are TRBV28 and TRBJ2-2, with no clear D. Germline V gene sequence: CDR1 MDHEN, CDR2 SYDVKM. This CDR3 has 11 amino acids. The ends were cut back, 2 bases at V and 5 bases at J, with 0 bases in the middle. CDR3 sequence (DNA): TGTGCCAGCAGTTTAACCGGGGAGCTGTTTTTT. Translating gives CASSLTGELFF.

J is TRBJ2-2 and V is TRBV2, with 8 bases fitting TRBD1. The CDR3 extends over 15 amino acids. Germline CDR1 and CDR2: SNHLY and FYNNEI. V was clipped by 7 bases and J by 6 bases; unmatched bases: 10. The chain's CDR3 is CASTLLDRVAGELFF. The DNA for the CDR3 is TGTGCCAGCACCCTTCTGGACAGGGTGGCCGGGGAGCTGTTTTTT.

This sequence joins TRBV7-8 and TRBJ2-2; D possibly corresponds to TRBD1 (7 bases). The V gene lost 5 bases and the J gene lost 1 base, with 23 bases spanning the gap. CDR3 length: 19 amino acids. Germline CDR1 SGHVS, CDR2 FQNEAQ. In nucleotides, the CDR3 is TGTGCCAGCAGCCGCCATCTCGCTCAGGGGGGCCTGAACACCGGGGAGCTGTTTTTT. Translated, it gives CASSRHLAQGGLNTGELFF.

V gene TRBV29-1 combines with J gene TRBJ1-2; 8 bases match TRBD1. Germline V CDR1 and CDR2: SQVTM, ANQGSEA. Unmatched junction bases numbered 4, after V lost 6 bases and J lost 7 bases. The CDR3 length is 11 residues. This CDR3 is CSVRGQSGYTF. As DNA, the CDR3 is TGCAGCGTCAGGGGGCAGAGTGGCTACACCTTC. Full variable domain (rest looked up from reference TRBV29-1 and TRBJ1-2): SAVISQKPSRDICQRGTSLTIQCQVDSQVTMMFWYRQQPGQSLTLIATANQGSEATYESGFVIDKFPISRPNLTFSTLTVSNMSPEDSSIYLCSVRGQSGYTFGSGTRLTVV.

The table lists this clone with a count of one. The rearrangement links TRBV6-5 to TRBJ2-7, with 8 bases fitting TRBD1. The trim removed 7 bases at V and 6 bases at J, leaving 8 bases unmatched. Germline V CDR1 and CDR2: MNHEY, SVGAGI. The CDR3 spans 13 residues. CDR3 bases: TGTGCCAGCAATGGCAGGGGGCTAGGCGAGCAGTACTTC. Translated: CASNGRGLGEQYF.

This chain joins TRBV6-5 and TRBJ2-7, with a possible D match to TRBD2 (5 bases). The CDR3 has 12 amino acids. V shed 6 bases and J shed 9 bases, with 15 bases lying between them. Germline V gene lookup returns CDR1 MNHEY and CDR2 SVGAGI. This chain's CDR3 is CASSPSGYVQYF. CDR3 sequence (DNA): TGTGCCAGCAGCCCCAGCGGTTATGTGCAGTACTTC.

The J gene is TRBJ1-2, the V gene TRBV6-2 or TRBV6-3; D is possibly TRBD1 (5 bases). Per germline, CDR1 MNHEY and CDR2 SVGEGT. The V gene lost 2 bases and the J gene lost 4 bases, with 14 bases spanning the gap. The CDR3 totals 15 residues. The CDR3 here is CASSYRAGTVYGYTF. As DNA, the CDR3 is TGTGCCAGCAGTTACCGGGCAGGGACGGTCTATGGCTACACCTTC.

The genes are TRBV9 and TRBJ1-4, with TRBD1 matching 8 bases. J was trimmed by 6 bases and V by 3 bases; bases with no gene match: 10. CDR1 is SGDLS and CDR2 is YYNGEE in the germline V gene. The length of the CDR3 is 16 residues. The CDR3 here is CASSGPRGQRDEKLFF. The CDR3 DNA is TGTGCCAGCAGCGGACCCAGGGGGCAACGAGATGAAAAACTGTTTTTT.